A selection of T cell receptor beta chains follows, all from one sample in a study of blood T cell repertoires in COVID-19. Data came from immunoSEQ multiplex PCR; TCRdb stores just in-frame clones and leaves some out. Found here are about 220,000 clones, around nine tenths of them singletons; the top ten hold 14% to 15%. What was sequenced was PBMCs or T cells enriched from blood (not recorded which). The receptors were sampled from a woman aged 45-65 years with acute COVID-19. The CDR3 runs from the conserved cysteine through the conserved F or W. D genes are given only for firm matches. Size is omitted from some rows. Given values are once, few, many or a class for expanded clones.

CDR3 length	V gene	J gene	D gene	clone size	CDR3 DNA	CDR3 protein
15	TRBV7-2	TRBJ2-1	TRBD2	few	TGTGCCAGCAGCTCTCTAGCGGGAGCTCCCAATGAGCAGTTCTTC	CASSSLAGAPNEQFF
15	TRBV7-2	TRBJ1-4	NA	NA	TGTGCCAGCAGCTCGCGAATGGCAACTAATGAAAAACTGTTTTTT	CASSSRMATNEKLFF
13	TRBV28	TRBJ2-7	TRBD2	NA	TGTGCCAGCAGGCGGACTAGGTCGCGGGAGCAGTACTTC	CASRRTRSREQYF
15	TRBV19	TRBJ2-7	TRBD1	once	TGTGCCAGTAGCCTATCCGGACAGGGTAGGTACGAGCAGTACTTC	CASSLSGQGRYEQYF
14	TRBV28	TRBJ1-5	TRBD1	NA	TGTGCCAGCATCTCGGGGGGGACAGAACGGCCCCAGCATTTT	CASISGGTERPQHF
12	TRBV7-7	TRBJ2-1	NA	NA	TGTGCCAGCAGCTTAGACGGCGGTGAGCAGTTCTTC	CASSLDGGEQFF
14	TRBV27	TRBJ1-4	NA	once	TGTGCCAGCAGACGGGGGGTGCTTAATGAAAAACTGTTTTTT	CASRRGVLNEKLFF
13	TRBV7-3	TRBJ2-7	NA	once	TGTGCCAGCAGTGCAGACAGTTTCTACGAGCAGTACTTC	CASSADSFYEQYF
13	TRBV11-1	TRBJ1-1	NA	NA	TGTGCCAGCAGCCACCGATCGGGGATTGAAGCTTTCTTT	CASSHRSGIEAFF
15	TRBV19	TRBJ2-7	TRBD1	once	TGTGCCAGTAGTGTCGGGACAGGGACATCCTACGAGCAGTACTTC	CASSVGTGTSYEQYF
13	TRBV7-6	TRBJ2-7	TRBD2	NA	TGTGCCAGCAGCCGGGGGGGGCGAGACGAGCAGTACTTC	CASSRGGRDEQYF
15	TRBV7-3	TRBJ2-2	NA	NA	TGTGCCAGCAGCTCCTGGACGGGAGCGACCGGGGAGCTGTTTTTT	CASSSWTGATGELFF
14	TRBV28	TRBJ2-7	NA	NA	TGTGCCAGCAGCCCTGGAATAGCCTCCGACGAGCAGTACTTC	CASSPGIASDEQYF
15	TRBV7-8	TRBJ2-6	NA	NA	TGTGCCAGCAGCTTCTCGGGGTCCGGGGCCAACGTCCTGACTTTC	CASSFSGSGANVLTF
16	TRBV9	TRBJ2-2	TRBD2	NA	TGTGCCAGCAGCGTCGCGGGAGGTTGGGACACCGGGGAGCTGTTTTTT	CASSVAGGWDTGELFF
12	TRBV5-6	TRBJ1-2	NA	NA	TGTGCCAGCTCACAGGGTAACTATGGCTACACCTTC	CASSQGNYGYTF
17	TRBV4-1	TRBJ1-3	TRBD1	NA	TGCGCCCGCAGCCGGCCGGGACAGGGTCCCTCTGGAAACACCATATATTTT	CARSRPGQGPSGNTIYF
14	TRBV2	TRBJ2-1	TRBD2	NA	TGTGCCTCGAAGGGGACTAGCGGTTACAATGAGCAGTTCTTC	CASKGTSGYNEQFF
16	TRBV10-3	TRBJ2-2	TRBD1	NA	TGTGCCATCAGTGAACCGGGACAGGGGAACACCGGGGAGCTGTTTTTT	CAISEPGQGNTGELFF
10	TRBV19	TRBJ1-2	NA	NA	TGTGCCAGTAGCTCCTATGGCTACACCTTC	CASSSYGYTF
13	TRBV5-1	TRBJ2-1	NA	few	TGCGCCAGCAGCTTTACTACCTACAATGAGCAGTTCTTC	CASSFTTYNEQFF
16	TRBV6-1	TRBJ2-1	TRBD2	few	TGTGCCAGCAGTGGGGGTCTAGCGGGAGGGAGAAATGAGCAGTTCTTC	CASSGGLAGGRNEQFF
13	TRBV4-2	TRBJ2-1	NA	NA	TGTGCCAGCAGCCAAGCGGCTAGAAAAGAGCAGTTCTTC	CASSQAARKEQFF
16	TRBV5-6	TRBJ2-5	TRBD2	NA	TGTGCCAGCAGCTTGAGGACTAGCGGGTCTCAAGAGACCCAGTACTTC	CASSLRTSGSQETQYF
16	TRBV3-1/TRBV3-2	TRBJ1-2	NA	few	TGTGCCAGCAGCCAAGGGGACATCCCTACTAACTATGGCTACACCTTC	CASSQGDIPTNYGYTF
14	TRBV30	TRBJ2-5	NA	NA	TGTGCCCCGGTCGGGTTGAGGTCGCGGGAGACCCAGTACTTC	CAPVGLRSRETQYF
17	TRBV27	TRBJ2-2	TRBD2	NA	TGTGCCAGCAGTTTCCGCCTAGCGGGAATGTACACCGGGGAGCTGTTTTTT	CASSFRLAGMYTGELFF